This TCR beta chain was recovered during a study of identical twins (TCRdb year 2016). Regarding the research as a whole: To test whether fetal clonotypes persist, the study used deep sequencing on TCR alpha and beta repertoires from monozygotic twins, unrelated adults of various ages, and cord blood. To rule out contamination, the twin experiments were replicated at different times with different library preparation protocols. What the work shows at the level of the full study, not this receptor alone: Out-of-frame TCR alpha sharing in monozygotic twins was systematically underestimated by recombination models, whereas sharing between unrelated individuals was in agreement with the recombination models. Conclusions relied on cross-sectional statistical analysis, since the same donors could not be followed over many years. Compared with coincidental sharing between unrelated individuals, out-of-frame TCR alpha sequences shared between twins had an excess of sequences with low generation probability. Abundant cord blood beta clonotypes carried fewer insertions; young adult naive repertoires showed a weaker similar trend, while memory repertoires showed none. In beta out-of-frame sequences, excess twin sharing was weaker, because having fewer shared sequences lowered the signal-to-noise ratio. Zero-insertion analyses could be partly confounded by invariant T cells such as MAIT and iNKT, although diverse VJ usage argued against such confounding for most clonotypes.

All donors were healthy Caucasians. Three pairs of female monozygotic twins, all aged roughly 18 to 30 years, made up the twin cohort. CD4+ and CD8+ T cell populations were isolated with positive isolation kits from Invitrogen. The receptor library was made with 5' RACE. The sequencer was an Illumina HiSeq 2000. A universal primer binding site was added through template switching, and the final cDNA carried a unique molecular identifier so that TCR cDNA molecules could be counted accurately. Specific primers in the conserved constant-segment region were used to synthesize first-strand cDNA for the TCR alpha and beta chains. To control for contamination, each cDNA library was double barcoded with a SMART-Mk sample barcode plus Illumina barcodes. TruSeq adapter sequences along with Illumina sample barcodes were introduced in two successive PCR steps. TCR alpha and beta cDNA libraries were sequenced on the Illumina HiSeq platform with custom primers. Per the authors' processing: MiGEC processed the raw reads to extract unique molecular identifiers, while MiXCR was used to determine the CDR3 positions. Recombination models were inferred per individual with the repgenHMM and IGoR tools using an EM algorithm. Shared clonotypes were analyzed with the tcR package in R, and sharing was normalized by the product of cloneset sizes. To study raw recombination free of thymic and clonal selection effects, out-of-frame nonproductive sequences were analyzed. The raw public data were reprocessed by TCRdb itself: fastp quality trimming at Q25, MiXCR clonotype calling, in-frame beta chains only. Each record represents a unique CDR3 protein, reported with the most common genes and DNA among its rows. TCRdb, rather than the study authors, made the V and J calls. This sample gives roughly 480,000 distinct CDR3 sequences in total; 24% of them show up just once. Jointly, the top ten make up 2.9% of the sample.

To note about this clonotype: What this receptor recognizes is not known. Sequence at one end of the junction differs from germline and may be a read error.

The germline V gene specifies MNHEY as CDR1 and SVGEGT as CDR2. The CDR3 sequence holds 12 residues, the cysteine and phenylalanine included. Just the 36-base CDR3 DNA is kept, in frame starting at base 1. This same sample was also part of a study on T cells expressing NK-cell markers. From that second study: In sorted CD3+CD56+NKG2C+, CD3+CD56+NKG2C- and CD3+CD56-NKG2C+ T-cell subsets from several donors, TCR beta-chain repertoires were profiled. Among the eight sequenced donors, seven were HCMV-seropositive and one was HCMV-seronegative. To restrict sorting to alphabetaTCR-expressing T cells, an anti-gammadeltaTCR antibody was added in several experiments. In six or seven donors, the dominant CD3+CD56+NKG2C+ clonotypes ranked among the top 10 CD8+ clonotypes, making up roughly 1.0-7.0% of CD8+ T cells. Those dominant clonotypes were again the most abundant among CD3+CD56-NKG2C+ cells in a handful of donors, at about 28.3-65%. Whether the expanded NKG2C-expressing T cell clones were specific for HCMV antigens was left unclear. The eight sequenced donors were randomly selected healthy volunteers, three men and five women. HCMV serostatus was determined by detecting HCMV-specific IgG in serum with a commercial ELISA kit. MIGEC was used to demultiplex reads and group the reads by UMI, and MiTCR was used to assemble and quantify clonotypes. Only TCR cDNA sequences supported by at least two reads were kept to exclude erroneous sequences. The tcR package was used for downstream repertoire analysis, and clonotypes were matched across fractions by CDR3 nucleotide sequence plus V segment. VDJmatch was used to annotate antigen specificity against VDJdb, with one amino acid substitution allowed in CDR3.

The specimen sequenced was CD4+ T cells sorted from blood. This TCR came from a woman in her late teens or twenties in good health. The sequence links TRBV6-2 or TRBV6-3 to TRBJ2-1; TRBD1 agrees with 8 junctional bases. The DNA sequence is given as TGTGCCAGCAGTTACCAGGGGGCAGGATGCGTCTTC. This sequence encodes CASSYQGAGCVF.